Below, 2 T cell receptor beta chains from the same sample are listed, as sequenced in a study of blood T cell repertoires in COVID-19. Generated by immunoSEQ multiplex PCR, the TCRdb table keeps only in-frame clones and is missing some. This sample has about 160,000 clones, with about 80% found just once. Sequences were obtained from peripheral blood. These receptor sequences come from a man aged 55 to 70 with acute or convalescent COVID-19.

The V call is TRBV9, the J call TRBJ1-5; D is unresolved. This CDR3 region has 15 residues. Germline V lookup: CDR1 SGDLS, CDR2 YYNGEE. V was clipped by 3 bases and J by 4 bases, with 14 bases between them. The DNA of the CDR3 is TGTGCCAGCAGCGGATCCCCGGGGAGTAATCAGCCCCAGCATTTT. Translated, it gives CASSGSPGSNQPQHF.

The gene calls are TRBV29-1 and TRBJ2-4; weak D call: TRBD2 (5 bases). The V end was cut by 8 bases, the J end by 8 bases, with 25 bases between. The CDR3 length is 15 residues. From germline, CDR1 is SQVTM and CDR2 ANQGSEA. CDR3 sequence reads: CSFTRGEGWKDIQYF. Written as DNA, the CDR3 is TGCAGCTTCACACGGGGAGAGGGATGGAAAGACATTCAGTACTTC.